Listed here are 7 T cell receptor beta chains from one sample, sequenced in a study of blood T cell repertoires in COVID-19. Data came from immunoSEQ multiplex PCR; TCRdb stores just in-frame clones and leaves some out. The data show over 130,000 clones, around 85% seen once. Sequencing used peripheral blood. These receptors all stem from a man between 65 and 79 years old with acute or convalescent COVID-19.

The CDR3 DNA is TGTGCCAGCAGCCAAACAACTCCAACAGGGGCCCGCGATACGCAGTATTTT. Translated, it gives CASSQTTPTGARDTQYF. The gene calls are TRBV3-1 (or the pseudogene TRBV3-2) and TRBJ2-3, with 7 nucleotides matching TRBD1. Germline CDR1 reads LGHDT; CDR2 reads YNNKEL (reference sequence). This CDR3 spans 17 amino acids. Trimming removed 2 bases from V and 6 bases from J; junction bases left unmatched: 14.

The CDR3 coding sequence is TGTGCCAGCAGCGAACACCGGGACAGGGCAGCTTTCTTT. Protein sequence: CASSEHRDRAAFF. V and J are TRBV11-1 and TRBJ1-1; TRBD1 aligns across 9 bases. The CDR3 consists of 13 residues. Trimming removed 5 bases from V and 10 bases from J; junction bases left unmatched: 8. The germline CDR1 and CDR2 sequences are SGHAT and FQDESV (reference sequence). Drawing the rest from reference TRBV11-1 and TRBJ1-1, the complete variable domain is EAEVAQSPRYKITEKSQAVAFWCDPISGHATLYWYRQILGQGPELLVQFQDESVVDDSQLPKDRFSAERLKGVDSTLKIQPAELGDSAMYLCASSEHRDRAAFFGQGTRLTVV.

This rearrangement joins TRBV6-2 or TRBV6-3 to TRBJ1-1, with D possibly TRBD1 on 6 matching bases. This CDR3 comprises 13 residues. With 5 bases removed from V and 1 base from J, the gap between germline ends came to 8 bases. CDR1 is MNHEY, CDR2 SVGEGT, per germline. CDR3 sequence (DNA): TGTGCCAGCAGTCTAGGGGGGAACACTGAAGCTTTCTTT. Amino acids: CASSLGGNTEAFF.

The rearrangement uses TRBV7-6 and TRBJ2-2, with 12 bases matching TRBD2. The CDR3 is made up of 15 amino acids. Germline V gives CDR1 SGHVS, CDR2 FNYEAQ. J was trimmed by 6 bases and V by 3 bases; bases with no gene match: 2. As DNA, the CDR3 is TGTGCCAGCAGCTTCCGGACTAGCGGGGCCGGGGAGCTGTTTTTT. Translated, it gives CASSFRTSGAGELFF.

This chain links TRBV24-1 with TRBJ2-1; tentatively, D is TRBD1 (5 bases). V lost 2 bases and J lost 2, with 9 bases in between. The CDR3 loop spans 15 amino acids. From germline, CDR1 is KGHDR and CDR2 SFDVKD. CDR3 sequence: CATSDSRDTYNEQFF. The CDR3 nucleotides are TGTGCCACCAGTGATTCCAGGGATACCTACAATGAGCAGTTCTTC.

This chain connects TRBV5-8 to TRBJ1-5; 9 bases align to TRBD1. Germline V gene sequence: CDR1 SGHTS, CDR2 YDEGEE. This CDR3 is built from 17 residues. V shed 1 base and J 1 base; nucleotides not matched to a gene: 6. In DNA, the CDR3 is TGTGCCAGCAGCTTGACAGGGGGCAGGGGAAGCAATCAGCCCCAGCATTTT. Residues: CASSLTGGRGSNQPQHF.

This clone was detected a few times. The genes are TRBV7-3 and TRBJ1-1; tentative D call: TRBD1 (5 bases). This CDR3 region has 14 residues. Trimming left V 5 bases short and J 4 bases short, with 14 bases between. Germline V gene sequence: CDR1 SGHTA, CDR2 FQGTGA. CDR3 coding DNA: TGTGCCAGCAGCCCCCAGGACGGGGGCACTGAAGCTTTCTTT. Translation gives CASSPQDGGTEAFF.